The 14 T cell receptor beta chains in this list originate from one sample, sequenced in a study of blood T cell repertoires in COVID-19. Method: immunoSEQ multiplex PCR; TCRdb's copy keeps in-frame clones and lacks some. The sample lists 210,000 or so clones, more than 70% occurring once. The sample taken for sequencing was peripheral blood. The source is a man in his fifties with active or convalescent COVID-19.

This clone occurred a few times. The J gene is TRBJ1-4, the V gene TRBV21-1; the table's TRBD1 call for D was not verified on the DNA. TRBV21-1 is classified as a pseudogene. This CDR3 region has 19 residues. The CDR3 sequence is CASSKGKGGQRTTNEKLFF. The CDR3 nucleotides read TGTGCCAGCAGCAAAGGTAAAGGGGGCCAGCGCACAACTAATGAAAAACTGTTTTTT.

This chain connects TRBV19 to TRBJ2-6, with D tentatively TRBD1 (6 bases). Germline loops: CDR1 LNHDA, CDR2 SQIVND (reference sequence). The CDR3 is 18 amino acids. Trimming left V 4 bases short and J 0 bases short, with 16 bases between. In DNA form, the CDR3 reads TGTGCCAGTAGTAGCCTAACAGGGCACAGCTCTGGGGCCAACGTCCTGACTTTC. It is translated as CASSSLTGHSSGANVLTF.

This chain uses TRBV19 with TRBJ2-7; 11 positions match TRBD1. There are 13 residues in the CDR3. The junction had 7 bases not matched to a gene; V was cut back by 9 bases and J by 6 bases. Germline CDR1 and CDR2: LNHDA and SQIVND (reference sequence). This chain's CDR3 is CASSLGTGGEQYF. The CDR3 DNA is TGTGCCAGCAGCTTAGGGACAGGGGGCGAGCAGTACTTC. The whole variable domain, filled in from reference TRBV19 and TRBJ2-7, reads DGGITQSPKYLFRKEGQNVTLSCEQNLNHDAMYWYRQDPGQGLRLIYYSQIVNDFQKGDIAEGYSVSREKKESFPLTVTSAQKNPTAFYLCASSLGTGGEQYFGPGTRLTVT.

The chain has TRBV6-5 and TRBJ1-6, with TRBD1 matching 7 bases. Germline CDR1 MNHEY, CDR2 SVGAGI. J lost 7 bases, V lost 3 bases, and 3 bases had no gene match. The CDR3 runs to 14 residues. The CDR3: CASSYSRGNSPLHF. The DNA for the CDR3 is TGTGCCAGCAGTTATTCCAGGGGGAATTCACCCCTCCACTTT.

The chain combines TRBV3-1 (or the pseudogene TRBV3-2) with TRBJ2-6; D may be TRBD1 (5 bases). The CDR3 totals 18 residues. The germline V gene encodes CDR1 LGHDT and CDR2 YNNKEL (reference sequence). V lost 0 bases to trimming and J lost 0 bases, with 12 bases between them. The CDR3 DNA reads as TGTGCCAGCAGCCAAGAGTGGGGCAGGCGCTCTGGGGCCAACGTCCTGACTTTC. This encodes CASSQEWGRRSGANVLTF.

V usage is TRBV5-6 and J usage is TRBJ1-1, with TRBD1 as a possible D gene (5 bases). Germline V CDR1 and CDR2: SGHDT, YYEEEE. There are 13 residues in the CDR3. Trimming stripped 4 bases from V and 8 bases from J, with 15 bases between. The CDR3 coding sequence is TGTGCCAGCAGCCCGGCTGGGACTGGGGAAGCTTTCTTT. This sequence encodes CASSPAGTGEAFF.

In its sample, this clone was seen a few times. The rearrangement links TRBV3-1 (or the pseudogene TRBV3-2) to TRBJ1-2; TRBD1 is a possible D gene (5 bases). CDR1 and CDR2 (germline): LGHDT, YNNKEL (reference sequence). Trimming shortened V by 1 base and J by 8 bases, and 5 bases separated the two germline ends. This CDR3 region has 11 residues. CDR3 in amino acids: CASSQGGGYTF. The CDR3 region has the DNA TGTGCCAGCAGCCAAGGGGGCGGCTACACCTTC.

The CDR3 nucleotides read TGTGCCAGCAGTGCTCGGACAAGCTCCTACAATGAGCAGTTCTTC. This gives the protein CASSARTSSYNEQFF. V gene TRBV25-1 combines with J gene TRBJ2-1; TRBD1 might be the D (5 bases). V was pared by 4 bases and J by 0 bases, with 10 bases between. This CDR3 is 15 amino acids long. Germline V gives CDR1 MGHDK, CDR2 SYGVNS.

This chain connects TRBV27 to TRBJ2-2; 7 nucleotides match TRBD2. Germline V gives CDR1 MNHEY, CDR2 SMNVEV (reference sequence). Losses at the gene ends were 6 bases for V and 4 bases for J; bases not matched to a gene: 5. This CDR3 has 14 residues. In DNA form, the CDR3 reads TGTGCCAGCAGCCCCCGGGGGGTCACCGGGGAGCTGTTTTTT. Its translation is CASSPRGVTGELFF.

CDR3 in amino acids: CASRRGGIEAFF. CDR3 nucleotide sequence: TGTGCCAGCCGGCGAGGGGGCATTGAAGCTTTCTTT. The rearrangement links TRBV6-6 to TRBJ1-1; 7 nucleotides line up with TRBD1. Germline CDR1 is MNHNY and CDR2 is SVGAGI (reference sequence). V lost 8 bases and J lost 7; bases outside the gene matches: 7. This CDR3 has 12 amino acids.

The chain has TRBV11-2 and TRBJ1-4; 7 bases align to TRBD1. Trimming removed 1 base from V and 0 bases from J; junction bases left unmatched: 2. The CDR3 has 16 amino acids. Germline V gives CDR1 SGHAT, CDR2 FQNNGV. The chain's CDR3 is CASSLGTGTTNEKLFF. In DNA form, the CDR3 reads TGTGCCAGCAGCTTAGGGACAGGCACAACTAATGAAAAACTGTTTTTT.

This clone was counted only a few times. The chain uses TRBV6-5 and TRBJ2-3, with a possible D match to TRBD1 (6 bases). Germline V lookup: CDR1 MNHEY, CDR2 SVGAGI. The CDR3 runs 15 residues. The germline V and J ends were trimmed by 5 bases and 0 bases, with 12 bases remaining between them. CDR3 in amino acids: CASSRDTPSTDTQYF. Written as DNA, the CDR3 is TGTGCCAGCAGTCGGGACACTCCTAGCACAGATACGCAGTATTTT.

This rearrangement joins TRBV14 to TRBJ1-2; TRBD1 is a possible D gene (5 bases). V lost 0 bases and J lost 1, with 6 bases in between. Germline V gives CDR1 SGHDN, CDR2 FVKESK. The CDR3 sequence is 14 residues long. The CDR3 loop reads CASSQDRVNYGYTF. The CDR3 region has the DNA TGTGCCAGCAGCCAAGACAGGGTTAACTATGGCTACACCTTC.

The chain uses TRBV3-1 (or the pseudogene TRBV3-2) and TRBJ2-7, with 8 positions matching TRBD1. With 5 bases clipped from V and 4 bases from J, the junction kept 7 bases outside the gene matches. The CDR3 contains 14 residues. Germline CDR1 LGHDT, CDR2 YNNKEL (reference sequence). CDR3 bases: TGTGCCAGCAGCAGCCGGGACAGGAGGTACGAGCAGTACTTC. Amino acid sequence: CASSSRDRRYEQYF.